Described below is a single T cell receptor beta chain sequence and its context. This entry comes from a study of control samples from healthy donors and cancer patients. Germline lookup yields CDR1 KGHSH and CDR2 LQKENI. J gave up 1 base and V 5 bases, and 7 bases lay outside the gene matches. The length of the CDR3 is 15 residues. The assay was immunoSEQ multiplex PCR, and TCRdb's table has in-frame clones only and misses some. Of 75,000 to 100,000 clones in the sample, 86% are singletons; the top ten hold roughly 1.3%. This TCR was recovered from a woman between 50 and 59 years old in good health. The chain combines TRBV18 with TRBJ1-1; TRBD1 matches 7 bases. Input material: blood. The chain's CDR3 is CASSDRDRKNTEAFF. The CDR3 DNA follows: TGTGCCAGCTCAGATCGGGACAGAAAGAACACTGAAGCTTTCTTT.